This T cell receptor (beta chain) was documented in a study of blood T cell repertoires in COVID-19. Study information: COVID-19 samples from acute and convalescent phases originated in the United States, Italy and Spain. T cells, B-cell-depleted T cells, or PBMCs provided the cDNA or gDNA that served as material.

Original data processing: Nucleated cell counts were estimated from reference gene primer amplification. This table comes from immunoSEQ multiplex PCR, and its TCRdb copy is limited to in-frame clones, with some not included. V and J calls plus clone size are reproduced from that table; the DNA served to infer D and trimming. The sample shows about 23,000 clones, 90% to 95% of them seen only once. This CDR3 has 13 amino acids. V lost 4 bases and J 3 bases, leaving 6 bases between the germline ends. The germline gives CDR1 LGHDT, CDR2 YNNKEL (reference sequence). The TCR was taken from a woman aged 45 to 65 with active COVID-19. The chain combines TRBV3-1 (or the pseudogene TRBV3-2) with TRBJ2-2; D might be TRBD1 (5 bases). Sequencing was performed on peripheral blood. CDR3 DNA: TGTGCCAGCAGCCCCAGGGACACCGGGGAGCTGTTTTTT. Residues: CASSPRDTGELFF.